The TCR beta chain under discussion was sequenced for a study of cytotoxic CD8 clonotypes in ibrutinib-treated CLL. Study as a whole: Responses comprised around 24 partial and 2 complete; at median approximately 72 months, around 15 remained remitted and about twelve progressed. Mean per-sample yields comprised roughly 260,000 productive templates and 94,082 productive rearrangements. Points from the study as a whole: The clonality rise at ibrutinib response reflected private clonotype expansion. Sustained-remission patients were sampled at one set of times and progressing patients at different ones.

The CDR3 totals 12 residues. Trimming shortened V by 5 bases and J by 7 bases, and 12 bases separated the two germline ends. CDR1 is SGHTA and CDR2 is FQGNSA in the germline V gene. About this clone itself: The antigen remains unidentified.

Assay: immunoSEQ multiplex PCR; the TCRdb copy retains only in-frame clones and omits some. The table has 110,000 to 150,000 clones, about 70% seen once; the top ten hold around 4.9%. The sequences come from PBMCs, collected after 24 months of ibrutinib treatment. The clonotype comes from a human donor with chronic lymphocytic leukemia. V usage is TRBV7-2 and J usage is TRBJ2-7; D is perhaps TRBD2 (6 bases). The CDR3 sequence is CASSPRGTEQYF. The CDR3, as DNA: TGTGCCAGCAGCCCCCGGGGGACTGAGCAGTACTTC.